This TCR beta chain was identified in a study of neoadjuvant anti-PD-1 for oral cavity cancer. Study in general: Patients without progression got a fourth dose around day 43.

Trimming at V came to 6 bases and at J to 5 bases, leaving 5 bases not matched to a gene. CDR3 length: 13 amino acids. Germline CDR1 reads SEHNR; CDR2 reads FQNEAQ (reference sequence). The time point: after neoadjuvant nivolumab, at surgical resection. This table comes from immunoSEQ multiplex PCR, and its TCRdb copy is limited to in-frame clones, with some not included. The sample contains around 68,000 clones, around 85% of which appear only once. The material was PBMCs, obtained after nivolumab (anti-PD-1) treatment. The gene calls are TRBV7-9 and TRBJ2-5; 8 nucleotides match TRBD1. The sequence was collected from a person between 35 and 79 years old with oral cavity squamous cell carcinoma. CDR3 residues: CASRSTGGETQYF. The CDR3 region has the DNA TGTGCCAGCAGATCTACAGGGGGGGAGACCCAGTACTTC. The full variable domain, completed using reference TRBV7-9 and TRBJ2-5, is DTGVSQNPRHKITKRGQNVTFRCDPISEHNRLYWYRQTLGQGPEFLTYFQNEAQLEKSRLLSDRFSAERPKGSFSTLEIQRTEQGDSAMYLCASRSTGGETQYFGPGTRLLVL.